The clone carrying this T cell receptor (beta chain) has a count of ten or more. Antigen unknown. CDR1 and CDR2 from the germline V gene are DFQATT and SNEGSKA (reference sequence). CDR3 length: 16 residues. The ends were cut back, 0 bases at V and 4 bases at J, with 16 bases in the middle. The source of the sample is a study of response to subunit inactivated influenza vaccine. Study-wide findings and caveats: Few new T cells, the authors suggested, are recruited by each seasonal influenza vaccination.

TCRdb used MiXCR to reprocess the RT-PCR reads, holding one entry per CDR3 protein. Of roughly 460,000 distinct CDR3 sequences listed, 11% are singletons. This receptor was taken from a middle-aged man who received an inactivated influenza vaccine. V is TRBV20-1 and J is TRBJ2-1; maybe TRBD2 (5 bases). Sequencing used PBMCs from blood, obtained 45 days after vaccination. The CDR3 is CSARDGSGPPYNEQFF. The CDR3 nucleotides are TGCAGTGCTAGAGATGGCAGCGGTCCCCCTTACAATGAGCAGTTCTTC.